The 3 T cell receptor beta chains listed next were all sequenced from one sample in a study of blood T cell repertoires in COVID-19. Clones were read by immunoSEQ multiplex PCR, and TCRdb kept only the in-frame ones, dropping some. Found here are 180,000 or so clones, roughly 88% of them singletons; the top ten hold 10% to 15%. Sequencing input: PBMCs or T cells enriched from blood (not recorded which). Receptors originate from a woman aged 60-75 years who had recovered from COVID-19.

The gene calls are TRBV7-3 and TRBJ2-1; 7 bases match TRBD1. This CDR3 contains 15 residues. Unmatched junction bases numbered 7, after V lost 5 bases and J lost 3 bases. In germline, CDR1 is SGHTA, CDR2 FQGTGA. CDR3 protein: CASSPRGGRYNEQFF. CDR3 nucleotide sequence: TGTGCCAGCAGCCCTCGAGGGGGCCGCTACAATGAGCAGTTCTTC.

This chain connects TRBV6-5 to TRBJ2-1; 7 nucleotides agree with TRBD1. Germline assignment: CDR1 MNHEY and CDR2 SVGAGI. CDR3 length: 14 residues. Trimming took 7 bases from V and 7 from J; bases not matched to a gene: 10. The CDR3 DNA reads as TGTGCCAGCACCCCACAGGGGCGAGGAAATGAGCAGTTCTTC. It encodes CASTPQGRGNEQFF.

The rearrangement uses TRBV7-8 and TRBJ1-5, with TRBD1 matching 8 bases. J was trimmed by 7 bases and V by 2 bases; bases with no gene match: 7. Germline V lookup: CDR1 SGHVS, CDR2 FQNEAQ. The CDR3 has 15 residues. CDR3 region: CASSLQRTGYQPQHF. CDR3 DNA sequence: TGTGCCAGCAGCTTACAGAGGACAGGGTACCAGCCCCAGCATTTT.